This T cell receptor (beta chain) emerged from a study of molecular identifiers for immune sequencing clone quantification. Study-wide points: In naive cells, clones above 20 RNA copies held under 1% of molecules, whereas in effector cells they held over 97%. Researchers reportedly could pick up spiked Jurkat TCR RNA from one cell mixed into some 1 million naive cells.

Researchers sorted naive CD8 T cells as cells that were CD8+CD4-CCR7+CD45RA+. This clonotype has a count of ten or more. The target antigen is unknown. Methods described previously were used for bulk TCR libraries, and listed TCR primers were applied. Using its own MiXCR run on the PCR reads, TCRdb lists one record per CDR3 protein. The sample has 250,000 to 350,000 distinct CDR3 sequences, about 21% seen once. V was shortened by 3 bases and J by 6 bases, with 6 bases between the two germline ends. Germline values: CDR1 MNHEY, CDR2 SMNVEV (reference sequence). CDR3 length: 12 residues. The receptor comes from a human donor in good health. Some libraries in this study had Jurkat cell RNA spiked in. Source material: naive CD8+ T cells from blood, with Jurkat cell RNA spiked in. Subset reported: FACS-sorted CD8+CD4-CCR7+CD45RA+ naive T cells. V is TRBV27 and J is TRBJ2-1; no firm D call. The CDR3: CASSLNPNEQFF. CDR3 bases: TGTGCCAGCAGTTTGAACCCCAATGAGCAGTTCTTC.